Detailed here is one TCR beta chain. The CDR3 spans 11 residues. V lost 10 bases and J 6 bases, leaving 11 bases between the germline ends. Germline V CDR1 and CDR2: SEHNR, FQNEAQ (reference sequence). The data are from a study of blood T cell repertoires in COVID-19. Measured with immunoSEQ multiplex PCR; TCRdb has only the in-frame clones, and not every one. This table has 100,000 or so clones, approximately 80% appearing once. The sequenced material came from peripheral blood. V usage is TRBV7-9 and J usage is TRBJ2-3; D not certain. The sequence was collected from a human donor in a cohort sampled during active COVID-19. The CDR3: CATHDFDTQYF. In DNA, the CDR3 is TGTGCCACCCACGACTTCGATACGCAGTATTTT.